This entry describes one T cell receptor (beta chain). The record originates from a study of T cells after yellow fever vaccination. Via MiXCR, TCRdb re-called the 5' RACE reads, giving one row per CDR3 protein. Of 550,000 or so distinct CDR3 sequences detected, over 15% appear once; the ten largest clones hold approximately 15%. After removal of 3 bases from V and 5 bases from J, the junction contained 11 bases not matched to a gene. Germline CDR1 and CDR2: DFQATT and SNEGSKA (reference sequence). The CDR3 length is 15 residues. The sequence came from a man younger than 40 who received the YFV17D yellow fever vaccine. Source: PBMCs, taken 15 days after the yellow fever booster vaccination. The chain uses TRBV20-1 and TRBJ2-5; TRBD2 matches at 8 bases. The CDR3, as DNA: TGCAGTGCTAGGATTTGGGCGGGAGGACGGGAGACCCAGTACTTC. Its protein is CSARIWAGGRETQYF.